These 12 T cell receptor beta chains were all obtained from the same sample, sequenced in a study of T cells in tumors after PD-1 blockade. Clones were sequenced by immunoSEQ multiplex PCR, and TCRdb holds only the in-frame ones, with some missing. The sample gives around 5,000 clones, 60% to 75% of which show up once; approximately 31% is in the top ten. The starting material was tumor tissue, obtained before anti-PD-1 treatment. The receptors come from a human donor with cutaneous squamous cell carcinoma.

This clone was observed a few times. The chain has TRBV7-2 and TRBJ2-7, with D hard to call. The V end was cut by 1 base, the J end by 3 bases, with 13 bases between. The germline V gene encodes CDR1 SGHTA and CDR2 FQGNSA. The CDR3 is 15 residues long. The CDR3 nucleotides read TGTGCCAGCAGCTTAGACCACACCCCCGGCTACGAGCAGTACTTC. Its protein is CASSLDHTPGYEQYF.

The rearrangement joins TRBV19 to TRBJ2-3; D gene uncertain. V was trimmed by 3 bases and J by 6 bases, leaving 4 bases between them. This CDR3 is built from 11 residues. CDR1 and CDR2 (germline): LNHDA, SQIVND (reference sequence). The DNA of the CDR3 is TGTGCCAGTAGTATCATGGATACGCAGTATTTT. It translates to CASSIMDTQYF. Drawing the rest from reference TRBV19 and TRBJ2-3, the complete variable domain is DGGITQSPKYLFRKEGQNVTLSCEQNLNHDAMYWYRQDPGQGLRLIYYSQIVNDFQKGDIAEGYSVSREKKESFPLTVTSAQKNPTAFYLCASSIMDTQYFGPGTRLTVL.

This clone was detected a few times. V is TRBV18 and J is TRBJ1-2; 12 bases match TRBD1. The V gene's germline CDR1 is KGHSH and CDR2 LQKENI. V lost 3 bases, J lost 4 bases, and 3 bases stayed unmatched. This CDR3 is built from 15 residues. The CDR3 nucleotides are TGTGCCAGCTCACCCGGGACAGGGGGCACCTATGGCTACACCTTC. It translates to CASSPGTGGTYGYTF.

The rearrangement uses TRBV19 and TRBJ1-1, with D possibly being TRBD1 (6 bases). The CDR3 is 13 amino acids. Trimming shortened V by 8 bases and J by 1 base, and 11 bases separated the two germline ends. The germline CDR1 and CDR2 sequences are LNHDA and SQIVND (reference sequence). The CDR3 reads CASFSGQNTEAFF. The CDR3, as DNA: TGTGCCAGTTTTTCGGGACAGAACACTGAAGCTTTCTTT.

This clone occurred a few times. This chain uses TRBV7-9 with TRBJ1-6; D unclear. Trimming pared 1 base from V and 10 bases from J, leaving 5 bases between. This CDR3 has 12 residues. In germline, CDR1 is SEHNR, CDR2 FQNEAQ (reference sequence). The DNA for the CDR3 is TGTGCCAGCAGCTTAGGGGGATCACCCCTCCACTTT. It is translated as CASSLGGSPLHF.

This clone has a single count. J is TRBJ1-2 and V is TRBV28, with D perhaps matching TRBD1 (5 bases). The CDR3 length is 13 residues. The V gene lost 3 bases and the J gene lost 8 bases, with 13 bases spanning the gap. Germline assignment: CDR1 MDHEN and CDR2 SYDVKM. CDR3 DNA sequence: TGTGCCAGCAGTTTTCACAGGCGGGGCGGCTACACCTTC. Translation: CASSFHRRGGYTF.

The sample holds a few counts of this clone. V gene TRBV13 combines with J gene TRBJ2-3; no reliable D call. The germline V and J ends were trimmed by 5 bases and 0 bases, with 12 bases remaining between them. The germline gives CDR1 PRHDT, CDR2 FYEKMQ (reference sequence). CDR3 length: 15 amino acids. The CDR3 nucleotides read TGTGCCAGCAGCCCAAACGGATTCAGCACAGATACGCAGTATTTT. Translating it yields CASSPNGFSTDTQYF.

This clone was detected only a few times. V gene TRBV1 combines with J gene TRBJ1-3; TRBD1 reflects the table's D call only, with no check against the DNA. TRBV1 represents a pseudogene. This CDR3 comprises 15 residues. The DNA of the CDR3 is TGCACCAGCAGCAAGACAGCAATCTCTGGAAACACCATATATTTT. Its translation: CTSSKTAISGNTIYF.

This clone was seen a handful of times. The gene calls are TRBV21-1 and TRBJ1-2. TRBV21-1 is a pseudogene segment. CDR3 length: 15 residues. The CDR3 sequence: CASSKGRTRGYGYTF. The CDR3 DNA reads as TGTGCCAGCAGCAAGGGACGGACCCGTGGCTATGGCTACACCTTC.

The chain recombines TRBV5-4 with TRBJ2-2; possibly TRBD2 for D (7 bases). The CDR3 consists of 16 residues. CDR1 and CDR2 from the germline V gene are SGHNT and YYREEE (reference sequence). Trimming removed 1 base from V and 6 bases from J, with 16 bases in between. In DNA, the CDR3 is TGTGCCAGCAGCTTGTTTCGGGGGGCGCAGTCCGGGGAGCTGTTTTTT. Translating it yields CASSLFRGAQSGELFF.

This sequence joins TRBV5-1 and TRBJ2-5, with 7 nucleotides matching TRBD1. This CDR3 region has 15 residues. The ends lost 5 bases at V and 5 bases at J; junction bases unmatched: 12. Germline V CDR1 and CDR2: SGHRS, YFSETQ. Here the CDR3 reads CASSRRTGAQETQYF. The CDR3 DNA is TGCGCCAGCAGTAGGAGAACAGGGGCACAGGAGACCCAGTACTTC. Variable domain in full (rest from reference TRBV5-1 and TRBJ2-5): KAGVTQTPRYLIKTRGQQVTLSCSPISGHRSVSWYQQTPGQGLQFLFEYFSETQRNKGNFPGRFSGRQFSNSRSEMNVSTLELGDSALYLCASSRRTGAQETQYFGPGTRLLVL.

This sequence joins TRBV6-2 or TRBV6-3 and TRBJ2-2, with TRBD1 matching 7 bases. Germline V gene data show CDR1 as MNHEY and CDR2 as SVGEGT. With 5 bases clipped from V and 7 bases from J, the junction kept 4 bases outside the gene matches. This CDR3 comprises 13 residues. CDR3 nucleotide sequence: TGTGCCAGCAGTGACAGGGATTTCGGGGAGCTGTTTTTT. This encodes CASSDRDFGELFF.